This T cell receptor beta chain was sequenced for a study of control samples from healthy donors and cancer patients. The CDR3 is 14 residues long. Trimming removed 4 bases from V and 5 bases from J, with 14 bases in between. Germline V gene data show CDR1 as GTSNPN and CDR2 as SVGIG (reference sequence). Repertoires were generated with immunoSEQ multiplex PCR, while TCRdb's copy carries only in-frame clones and drops some. The sample carries roughly 130,000 clones, about 95% recorded once. The sample comprised PBMCs. The receptor was isolated from a man in his sixties with colorectal cancer. The chain is built from TRBV30 and TRBJ2-2; possibly TRBD2 for D (5 bases). The CDR3 protein is CAWTRLAGTGELFF. The CDR3 DNA sequence: TGTGCCTGGACACGGCTAGCTGGGACCGGGGAGCTGTTTTTT.